A single sample gave rise to the 31 T cell receptor beta chains below, sequenced in a study of naive and memory T cell subsets. Amplification of ligated cDNA took four PCR rounds with SP2 and nested alpha and beta constant primers. TCRdb fed the 5' RACE reads into MiXCR, producing one record per CDR3 protein. The data show more than 45,000 distinct CDR3 sequences, 4.7% seen once. TCR cDNA received a 3' ligated oligonucleotide that carried a UMI. These receptors were collected from a female donor in good health.

Many counts were recorded for this clonotype. The rearrangement uses TRBV7-9 and TRBJ2-1; D ambiguous. The CDR3 totals 14 residues. The V end lost 5 bases, the J end lost 0 bases, and 8 bases lay between the germline ends. Germline V gives CDR1 SEHNR, CDR2 FQNEAQ (reference sequence). The CDR3 loop reads CASSRTGSYNEQFF. DNA of the CDR3: TGTGCCAGCAGCCGGACCGGCTCCTACAATGAGCAGTTCTTC.

This clonotype was seen a few times. The rearrangement uses TRBV2 and TRBJ1-3; D unclear. This CDR3 has 11 residues. Germline CDR1 reads SNHLY; CDR2 reads FYNNEI. Deletions cut 8 bases from V and 7 bases from J, with 9 bases between. The CDR3 sequence is CASLLRNTIYF. In DNA, the CDR3 is TGTGCCAGCTTGCTCCGCAACACCATATATTTT.

This clonotype was found many times. The rearrangement links TRBV3-1 to TRBJ1-1; 10 nucleotides align to TRBD1. The V gene end was trimmed by 3 bases and the J gene end by 2 bases; junction bases not matched to a gene: 6. CDR3 size: 16 residues. Germline V gene data show CDR1 as LGHDT and CDR2 as YNNKEL (reference sequence). The CDR3 nucleotides are TGTGCCAGCAGCCACCGACAGGGGGCAAATAACACTGAAGCTTTCTTT. Translated: CASSHRQGANNTEAFF.

Many counts were recorded for this clonotype. This rearrangement joins TRBV7-8 to TRBJ1-4; D may be TRBD1 (5 bases). Trimming stripped 0 bases from V and 8 bases from J, with 19 bases between. This CDR3 comprises 17 residues. Germline CDR1 and CDR2: SGHVS and FQNEAQ. The CDR3 DNA follows: TGTGCCAGCAGCTTAGCCCCGTCCAGGGCCGTTGAGGAAAAACTGTTTTTT. Its protein product is CASSLAPSRAVEEKLFF.

This clonotype was picked up many times. V and J are TRBV7-8 and TRBJ2-2; D uncertain. Trimming pared 1 base from V and 4 bases from J, leaving 10 bases between. The CDR3 loop spans 15 amino acids. Germline CDR1 is SGHVS and CDR2 is FQNEAQ. The CDR3 loop reads CASSLGQRGTGELFF. The CDR3 DNA is TGTGCCAGCAGCTTAGGGCAGCGCGGCACCGGGGAGCTGTTTTTT.

This clonotype was picked up many times. The rearrangement links TRBV6-2 or TRBV6-3 to TRBJ1-2, with 7 bases that match TRBD1. V trimming: 7 bases; J trimming: 6 bases; junction bases outside the gene matches: 5. Germline V gene sequence: CDR1 MNHEY, CDR2 SVGEGT. The CDR3 extends over 12 amino acids. The CDR3 spells CASTQGTHGYTF. As DNA, the CDR3 is TGTGCCAGCACACAGGGGACACATGGCTACACCTTC.

Ten or more counts support this clonotype. This chain links TRBV7-9 with TRBJ2-1; 10 positions agree with TRBD2. CDR1 is SEHNR, CDR2 FQNEAQ, per germline (reference sequence). V gave up 8 bases and J gave up 4 bases; unmatched junction bases: 5. This CDR3 is 14 amino acids long. The CDR3 DNA is TGTGCCAGCCTACTAGCGGGAACTTACAATGAGCAGTTCTTC. This gives the protein CASLLAGTYNEQFF. Full variable domain (rest looked up from reference TRBV7-9 and TRBJ2-1): DTGVSQNPRHKITKRGQNVTFRCDPISEHNRLYWYRQTLGQGPEFLTYFQNEAQLEKSRLLSDRFSAERPKGSFSTLEIQRTEQGDSAMYLCASLLAGTYNEQFFGPGTRLTVL.

This clonotype was seen ten or more times. The rearrangement uses TRBV5-1 and TRBJ2-2, with D unclear. Germline assignment: CDR1 SGHRS and CDR2 YFSETQ. This CDR3 region has 15 residues. Trimming removed 0 bases from V and 2 bases from J, with 8 bases in between. The CDR3 DNA is TGCGCCAGCAGCTTGGTTGCGAGAAACACCGGGGAGCTGTTTTTT. Residues: CASSLVARNTGELFF.

This clonotype was detected ten times or more. The chain joins TRBV30 to TRBJ1-1; D is unclear. Germline CDR1 and CDR2: GTSNPN and SVGIG (reference sequence). V was shortened by 0 bases and J by 1 base, with 6 bases between the two germline ends. The length of the CDR3 is 13 residues. The CDR3 bases are TGTGCCTGGAGTGTGGCAGGGAACACTGAAGCTTTCTTT. This sequence encodes CAWSVAGNTEAFF. Looking up the rest from reference TRBV30 and TRBJ1-1 gives the full variable domain: SQTIHQWPATLVQPVGSPLSLECTVEGTSNPNLYWYRQAAGRGLQLLFYSVGIGQISSEVPQNLSASRPQDRQFILSSKKLLLSDSGFYLCAWSVAGNTEAFFGQGTRLTVV.

At least ten counts were recorded for this clonotype. The V and J genes are TRBV7-9 and TRBJ1-1; the D is unclear. The V gene's germline CDR1 is SEHNR and CDR2 FQNEAQ (reference sequence). Deletions cut 5 bases from V and 4 bases from J, with 14 bases between. The CDR3 extends over 14 amino acids. CDR3 in amino acids: CASSLSVLGTEAFF. CDR3 DNA: TGTGCCAGCAGCCTCTCAGTACTGGGCACTGAAGCTTTCTTT.

This clonotype was counted ten times or more. V is TRBV29-1 and J is TRBJ2-1; TRBD2 aligns across 7 bases. Germline CDR1 and CDR2: SQVTM and ANQGSEA. The V gene end was trimmed by 3 bases and the J gene end by 8 bases; junction bases not matched to a gene: 10. The CDR3 consists of 14 residues. The CDR3 protein is CSVEYTAGVDEQFF. The CDR3 nucleotides read TGCAGCGTTGAGTACACGGCGGGAGTCGATGAGCAGTTCTTC.

This clonotype was detected ten times or more. The rearrangement links TRBV27 to TRBJ2-1, with 12 nucleotides matching TRBD2. The CDR3 runs 13 residues. Germline values: CDR1 MNHEY, CDR2 SMNVEV (reference sequence). The DNA for the CDR3 is TGTGAATCGGGACTAGCGGGTTACAATGAGCAGTTCTTC. It encodes CESGLAGYNEQFF.

This clonotype was counted ten times or more. The chain combines TRBV5-4 with TRBJ2-5; 7 nucleotides agree with TRBD2. In germline, CDR1 is SGHNT, CDR2 YYREEE (reference sequence). J gave up 5 bases and V 4 bases, and 5 bases lay outside the gene matches. The CDR3 is 13 residues long. This CDR3 is CASSRTSAETQYF. DNA of the CDR3: TGTGCCAGCAGCCGCACTAGCGCCGAGACCCAGTACTTC.

This clonotype was detected only a few times. V and J are TRBV6-2 or TRBV6-3 and TRBJ2-4, with D possibly called TRBD1 or TRBD2 (5 bases each). V shed 6 bases and J shed 6 bases, with 18 bases lying between them. Germline assignment: CDR1 MNHEY and CDR2 SVGEGT. The CDR3 length is 15 residues. DNA of the CDR3: TGTGCCAGCAGCTCTGGGGCAGGCGGAGGAAACATTCAGTACTTC. Its translation is CASSSGAGGGNIQYF.

This clonotype was seen ten or more times. The V call is TRBV21-1, the J call TRBJ1-1; the table assigns TRBD1, which was not confirmed against the DNA. TRBV21-1 represents a pseudogene. The CDR3 has 14 amino acids. The CDR3 bases are TGTGCCAGCAGCCGACCGGCCAGGGACACTGAAGCTTTCTTT. The encoded protein is CASSRPARDTEAFF.

There are many counts of this clonotype. V gene TRBV28 combines with J gene TRBJ2-7, with TRBD1 as a possible D gene (6 bases). V was shortened by 2 bases and J by 3 bases, with 11 bases between the two germline ends. The CDR3 has 14 amino acids. Germline-derived CDR1 and CDR2 are MDHEN and SYDVKM. This chain's CDR3 is CASSLLRTDYEQYF. For the CDR3, the DNA is TGTGCCAGCAGTTTACTCCGGACAGACTACGAGCAGTACTTC. Together with reference TRBV28 and TRBJ2-7, the CDR3 gives the full variable domain: DVKVTQSSRYLVKRTGEKVFLECVQDMDHENMFWYRQDPGLGLRLIYFSYDVKMKEKGDIPEGYSVSREKKERFSLILESASTNQTSMYLCASSLLRTDYEQYFGPGTRLTVT.

This clonotype showed up many times. CDR3: CASSARTLQPQHF. As DNA, the CDR3 is TGTGCCAGCAGCGCTAGGACACTTCAGCCCCAGCATTTT. The J gene is TRBJ1-5, the V gene TRBV7-2; a weak D match, TRBD1 (5 bases). The length of the CDR3 is 13 residues. V lost 5 bases and J 6 bases, leaving 11 bases between the germline ends. Germline CDR1 reads SGHTA; CDR2 reads FQGNSA.

The sample holds many counts of this clonotype. J is TRBJ1-2 and V is TRBV18, with 7 bases identical to TRBD1. Germline V CDR1 and CDR2: KGHSH, LQKENI. V shed 3 bases and J 3 bases; nucleotides not matched to a gene: 7. The CDR3 covers 15 residues. The CDR3 here is CASSPLDRLDYGYTF. The DNA for the CDR3 is TGTGCCAGCTCACCTCTGGACAGGTTGGACTATGGCTACACCTTC.

This clonotype was found many times. This chain joins TRBV5-5 and TRBJ1-3, with 7 bases that match TRBD1. The V segment lost 0 bases and the J segment 6 bases; nucleotides outside the gene matches: 6. Germline-derived CDR1 and CDR2 are SGHKS and YYEKEE (reference sequence). The CDR3 sequence is 15 residues long. CDR3 DNA sequence: TGTGCCAGCAGCTTGGGACAGGGTTCGATAAACACCATATATTTT. This encodes CASSLGQGSINTIYF.

This clonotype was seen repeatedly, ten times or more. The chain couples TRBV20-1 to TRBJ2-1, with TRBD2 identical over 8 bases. Germline V gene sequence: CDR1 DFQATT, CDR2 SNEGSKA (reference sequence). The V gene end was trimmed by 3 bases and the J gene end by 2 bases; junction bases not matched to a gene: 15. The CDR3 loop spans 18 amino acids. The CDR3 loop is CSARPPRGGRPTYNEQFF. The CDR3 nucleotides read TGCAGTGCTAGGCCTCCCCGGGGCGGGAGGCCAACCTACAATGAGCAGTTCTTC.

This clonotype has at least ten counts. Sequence at one end of the junction differs from germline and may be a read error. V gene TRBV6-1 combines with J gene TRBJ2-7; 11 bases fit TRBD1. The CDR3 contains 13 residues. Germline V gene sequence: CDR1 MNHNS, CDR2 SASEGT. The CDR3 protein is CASSGQPGQGVNF. CDR3 coding DNA: TGTGCCAGCAGTGGACAGCCGGGACAGGGGGTGAACTTC.

This clonotype turned up a few times. The chain links TRBV19 to TRBJ2-1; 10 positions match TRBD2. Germline CDR1 and CDR2: LNHDA and SQIVND (reference sequence). The length of the CDR3 is 16 residues. With 0 bases clipped from V and 7 bases from J, the junction kept 6 bases outside the gene matches. The CDR3 here is CASSIDRLAGENEQFF. In DNA, the CDR3 is TGTGCCAGTAGTATAGATCGCCTAGCGGGAGAAAATGAGCAGTTCTTC.

This clonotype was picked up many times. J is TRBJ2-4 and V is TRBV28, with D possibly being TRBD1 (6 bases). Germline values: CDR1 MDHEN, CDR2 SYDVKM. The CDR3 is 16 amino acids. Deletions cut 3 bases from V and 4 bases from J, with 16 bases between. The DNA for the CDR3 is TGTGCCAGCAGTTTGGGCCCACAGGGTGTAAAAAACATTCAGTACTTC. Its translation: CASSLGPQGVKNIQYF. Full variable domain (rest looked up from reference TRBV28 and TRBJ2-4): DVKVTQSSRYLVKRTGEKVFLECVQDMDHENMFWYRQDPGLGLRLIYFSYDVKMKEKGDIPEGYSVSREKKERFSLILESASTNQTSMYLCASSLGPQGVKNIQYFGAGTRLSVL.

V usage is TRBV11-2 and J usage is TRBJ1-1, with 8 nucleotides matching TRBD1. The junction had 10 bases not matched to a gene; V was cut back by 5 bases and J by 5 bases. The CDR3 covers 15 residues. CDR1 SGHAT and CDR2 FQNNGV come from the germline V gene. The CDR3 DNA reads TGTGCCAGCAGCCCGACAGGGGCGTCGGGTACTGAAGCTTTCTTT. This codes for CASSPTGASGTEAFF. The full variable domain, rest sourced from reference TRBV11-2 and TRBJ1-1, is EAGVAQSPRYKIIEKRQSVAFWCNPISGHATLYWYQQILGQGPKLLIQFQNNGVVDDSQLPKDRFSAERLKGVDSTLKIQPAKLEDSAVYLCASSPTGASGTEAFFGQGTRLTVV.

On this clonotype itself: Since a much larger clone is just one base distant, this may be a read error. CDR3 DNA sequence: TGTGCCAGCAGTCGAAGGTCGGCAGGGAGGGATGGCGACACCTTC. Its translation: CASSRRSAGRDGDTF. The genes are TRBV14 and TRBJ1-2, with a weak D call TRBD1 (5 bases). CDR3 length: 15 residues. Germline V gives CDR1 SGHDN, CDR2 FVKESK.

This clonotype was found many times. The genes are TRBV11-2 and TRBJ2-4, with a tentative D call TRBD1 (5 bases). CDR1 and CDR2 from the germline V gene are SGHAT and FQNNGV. CDR3 size: 15 residues. Trimming removed 1 base from V and 0 bases from J, with 7 bases in between. In nucleotides, the CDR3 is TGTGCCAGCAGCTTAGGGGGCACAGCCAAAAACATTCAGTACTTC. Residues: CASSLGGTAKNIQYF.

This clonotype has at least ten counts. The DNA is omitted, as the CDR3 cannot be located on it reliably, and the CDR3 follows TCRdb's listing. The chain links TRBV28 to TRBJ1-5. Germline V gives CDR1 MDHEN, CDR2 SYDVKM. With termini counted, the CDR3 has 15 amino acids. The CDR3 protein is CASSLGMGFRQPQHF.

V and J are TRBV28 and TRBJ2-1, with TRBD2 matching over 12 bases. CDR3 length: 15 amino acids. With 5 bases clipped from V and 9 bases from J, the junction kept 8 bases outside the gene matches. Germline CDR1 is MDHEN and CDR2 is SYDVKM. CDR3 residues: CASSPLTGLAGEQFF. The CDR3 coding sequence is TGTGCCAGCAGTCCTCTTACGGGACTAGCGGGTGAGCAGTTCTTC. Drawing the rest from reference TRBV28 and TRBJ2-1, the complete variable domain is DVKVTQSSRYLVKRTGEKVFLECVQDMDHENMFWYRQDPGLGLRLIYFSYDVKMKEKGDIPEGYSVSREKKERFSLILESASTNQTSMYLCASSPLTGLAGEQFFGPGTRLTVL.

This clonotype showed up many times. The V and J genes are TRBV28 and TRBJ2-1; TRBD1 aligns across 9 bases. The CDR3 sequence is 13 residues long. Germline V gene lookup returns CDR1 MDHEN and CDR2 SYDVKM. With V trimmed by 5 bases and J by 6 bases, 2 bases remained unmatched. The CDR3 sequence: CASSGTGFNEQFF. The CDR3, as DNA: TGTGCCAGCAGTGGGACAGGGTTCAATGAGCAGTTCTTC.

This clonotype appeared many times. The V gene is TRBV6-5, the J gene TRBJ2-1; 7 bases align to TRBD2. From germline, CDR1 is MNHEY and CDR2 SVGAGI. The V and J ends lost 9 bases and 3 bases, in that order; junction bases with no gene match: 8. CDR3 size: 14 residues. CDR3 protein: CASARAGVYNEQFF. In DNA form, the CDR3 reads TGTGCCAGTGCCAGGGCGGGAGTCTACAATGAGCAGTTCTTC.

There are many counts of this clonotype. The chain is built from TRBV20-1 and TRBJ1-4; D is perhaps TRBD1 (5 bases). V was shortened by 0 bases and J by 4 bases, with 21 bases between the two germline ends. From germline, CDR1 is DFQATT and CDR2 SNEGSKA (reference sequence). The length of the CDR3 is 18 residues. The CDR3 coding sequence is TGCAGTGCTAGAGATTTCGACAGTCCCCTTCCCAATAATGAAAAACTGTTTTTT. Translated, it gives CSARDFDSPLPNNEKLFF.